This is a list of T cell receptor beta chains from one sample in a study of regulatory T cells in long-lasting Graves disease. TCRdb passed the multiplex PCR reads through MiXCR, listing each CDR3 protein once. This table has approximately 480,000 distinct CDR3 sequences, roughly 16% appearing once. These data also featured in a second study, about T cells in Graves' hyperthyroidism and ophthalmopathy.

The material was peripheral blood mononuclear cells (PBMCs), obtained at new diagnosis, from a patient treated with antithyroid drugs. These receptors all stem from a man aged 40-49 years with Graves disease. CDR3s include the opening cysteine and the closing phenylalanine or tryptophan. D genes are given only for firm matches. Expanded clones are given a class, and other clones once, few, many or no size at all.

clone_size	v_call	j_call	d_call	cdr3_nt	cdr3_aa
NA	TRBV12-3/TRBV12-4	TRBJ2-7	NA	TGTGCCAGCAGTTTACAGGGCGCGAAGAACGAGCAGTACTTC	CASSLQGAKNEQYF
NA	TRBV3-1	TRBJ1-5	NA	TGTGCCAGCAGCCAGAACCGGGACACGGATCAGCCCCAGCATTTT	CASSQNRDTDQPQHF
NA	TRBV29-1	TRBJ1-2	TRBD1	TGCAGCGGTGGGGGACAGGGGGCCGGCTACACCTTC	CSGGGQGAGYTF
many	TRBV2	TRBJ2-7	TRBD1	TGTGCCAGCAGTGTGTCACAGGGGAGCTCCTACGAGCAGTACTTC	CASSVSQGSSYEQYF
NA	TRBV27	TRBJ2-1	NA	TGTGCCAGTAGTCCTCCTTATTACTCGAGCTCCTGCAATGAGCAGTTCTTC	CASSPPYYSSSCNEQFF
NA	TRBV5-1	TRBJ2-5	TRBD2	TGCGCCAGCAGCGGCCTAGCGGGAGGAGGGTCGGAGACCCAGTACTTC	CASSGLAGGGSETQYF
many	TRBV2	TRBJ2-5	NA	TGTGCCAGCAGACGAGAGTACCAAGAGACCCAGTACTTC	CASRREYQETQYF
NA	TRBV20-1	TRBJ2-7	NA	TGCAGCGTATCCAGGGAGCAAGGTCGCGAGCAGTACTTC	CSVSREQGREQYF
few	TRBV5-5	TRBJ2-2	NA	TGTGCCAGCACCGAACGGACTACCAACACCGGGGAGCTGTTTTTT	CASTERTTNTGELFF
NA	TRBV4-1	TRBJ1-4	NA	TGCGCCAGCAGCCACTCTCCCTCTTCCGAAAAACTGTTTTTT	CASSHSPSSEKLFF
NA	TRBV12-5	TRBJ1-1	NA	TGTGCTAGTGGTTTGAATGCGAACACTGAAGCTTTCTTT	CASGLNANTEAFF
many	TRBV14	TRBJ2-7	NA	TGTGCCAGCAGCCAAGATCCAGGCGCTACGGAGCAGTACTTC	CASSQDPGATEQYF
many	TRBV5-1	TRBJ2-7	NA	TGCGCCAGCAGCCCGTTCGCCAGGGGCTCTGCCCACGAGCAGTACTTC	CASSPFARGSAHEQYF
many	TRBV28	TRBJ1-5	TRBD1	TGTGCCAGCAGTTTACAACAGGGGTTTCAGCCCCAGCATTTT	CASSLQQGFQPQHF
many	TRBV2	TRBJ2-1	TRBD2	TGTGCCAGCAGTGAATCTTTGGTCGGCCTAGCGGGAGGGCCAGAGCAGTTCTTC	CASSESLVGLAGGPEQFF
many	TRBV28	TRBJ1-5	NA	TGTGCCAGCGGCCCGTTCAATCAGCCCCAGCATTTT	CASGPFNQPQHF
many	TRBV6-1	TRBJ1-5	NA	TGTGCCAGCAGTGAATCTCGATTTGCGCTATTGAGCAATCAGCCCCAGCATTTT	CASSESRFALLSNQPQHF
many	TRBV27	TRBJ1-6	NA	TGTGCCAGCAGTCTGACAGCCTCCTATAATTCACCCCTCCACTTT	CASSLTASYNSPLHF
NA	TRBV20-1	TRBJ2-2	TRBD2	TGCAGTGCTAGAGGAGGACTAGCTCCAAACACCGGGGAGCTGTTTTTT	CSARGGLAPNTGELFF
NA	TRBV6-2/TRBV6-3	TRBJ2-1	TRBD2	TGTGCCAGCAGTGAGCGGGGCCGCCTGGAGCAGTTCTTC	CASSERGRLEQFF
NA	TRBV12-3/TRBV12-4	TRBJ2-7	NA	TGTGCCAGCACCCCTGGCACTTACGGTGGCTACGAGCAGTACTTC	CASTPGTYGGYEQYF
few	TRBV20-1	TRBJ2-3	TRBD2	TGCAGTGCTAGAGGCGGGAGTCTAGCAGATACGCAGTATTTT	CSARGGSLADTQYF
NA	TRBV28	TRBJ2-3	NA	TGTGCCAGCAGTTCATCCGAGGAGCCCACAGATACGCAGTATTTT	CASSSSEEPTDTQYF
NA	TRBV12-3/TRBV12-4	TRBJ1-5	NA	TGTGCCAGCAGTTTAGCGCGTACAGGTCGCAATCAGCCCCAGCATTTT	CASSLARTGRNQPQHF
NA	TRBV27	TRBJ1-4	NA	TGTGCCAGCAGCTACGGGGTGAAGGAAAAACTGTTTTTT	CASSYGVKEKLFF
few	TRBV4-1	TRBJ1-4	NA	TGCGCCAGCAGCCAAGAAGGCCAGCTGAAACTGTTTTTT	CASSQEGQLKLFF
many	TRBV29-1	TRBJ2-7	NA	TGCAGCGCCCGGTCACAGGAATACCCCTACGAGCAGTACTTC	CSARSQEYPYEQYF
NA	TRBV12-3/TRBV12-4	TRBJ1-2	NA	TGTGCCAGCTCTTCCCGCGGGGACTATGGCTACACCTTC	CASSSRGDYGYTF
NA	TRBV15	TRBJ1-1	NA	TGTGCCACCAGCAGAGTACGGGGGTTCACTGAAGCCTTCTTT	CATSRVRGFTEAFF
many	TRBV20-1	TRBJ2-2	NA	TGCAGTGCTAGAGATGGGGGGCGGAACACCGGGGAGCTGTTTTTT	CSARDGGRNTGELFF
many	TRBV20-1	TRBJ1-1	TRBD1	TGCAGTGCTAGATACGGGACAGGGGGAACTGAAGCTTTCTTT	CSARYGTGGTEAFF
many	TRBV28	TRBJ1-2	TRBD1	TGTGCCAGCAGTTTATTCAGGGGGGCGCGGGACTCAATCAGAAATGGCTACACCTTC	CASSLFRGARDSIRNGYTF
few	TRBV11-3	TRBJ2-7	TRBD1	TGTGCCAGCAGCCCGCGACAGGGGGCTTCGAACGAGCAGTACTTC	CASSPRQGASNEQYF
many	TRBV2	TRBJ2-5	TRBD2	TGTGCCAGCAGTGGGTGGCGGGAGTTCGGGGGAGAGACCCAGTACTTC	CASSGWREFGGETQYF
NA	TRBV20-1	TRBJ2-1	NA	TGCAGTGCGGGGTCACCGGGACAAAGCTCCTACAATGAGCAGTTCTTC	CSAGSPGQSSYNEQFF
few	TRBV10-2	TRBJ2-2	NA	TGCGCCAGCAGGGGGCCGCTAGAAGACCACACCGGGGAGCTGTTTTTT	CASRGPLEDHTGELFF
few	TRBV6-1	TRBJ2-1	NA	TGTGCCAGCAGACCTCCGGGACCCCGAGGGTATGAGCAGTTCTTC	CASRPPGPRGYEQFF
NA	TRBV20-1	TRBJ1-3	NA	TGCAGTGCTAGAGGACAGGCTGGAAACACCATATATTTT	CSARGQAGNTIYF
many	TRBV27	TRBJ2-7	TRBD2	TGTGCCAGCAGTTTAGTTAGCGGGAAGGGCCCCCACGAGCAGTACTTC	CASSLVSGKGPHEQYF
many	TRBV3-1	TRBJ2-7	NA	TGTGCCAGCAGCCCCTACCGGACAGCCTCCTACGAGCAGTACTTC	CASSPYRTASYEQYF
NA	TRBV12-3/TRBV12-4	TRBJ2-3	TRBD1	TGTGCCAGCAGTACAGGGGGTAGGGGGGCAGATACGCAGTATTTT	CASSTGGRGADTQYF
few	TRBV27	TRBJ2-7	TRBD1	TGTGCCAGCAGTTTGGTTGTCGGGACAGGGGTCTACGAGCAGTACTTC	CASSLVVGTGVYEQYF
NA	TRBV7-2	TRBJ2-4	NA	TGTGCCAGCAGCCAAGATAGGGGGGGCGAAGCCAAAAACATTCAGTACTTC	CASSQDRGGEAKNIQYF
NA	TRBV14	TRBJ2-1	NA	TGTGCCAGCAGCCAATTTCTCCAGGCGTTCACTGAGCAGTTCTTC	CASSQFLQAFTEQFF
many	TRBV3-1	TRBJ2-3	TRBD2	TGTGCCAGCAGCCCCCTCAGGACTAGTGCGGATACGCAGTATTTT	CASSPLRTSADTQYF
NA	TRBV2	TRBJ1-1	NA	TGTGCCAGCAGCCCACTTGAGTTATGGAACACTGAAGCTTTCTTT	CASSPLELWNTEAFF
NA	TRBV19	TRBJ1-1	NA	TGTGCCGGTAGTGAACGATGGGAAAGAACTGAAGCTTTCTTT	CAGSERWERTEAFF
many	TRBV7-8	TRBJ2-3	TRBD2	TGTGCCAGCAGCCCCAAAGGGCTAGCGGGAGGGCCGGTAGATACGCAGTATTTT	CASSPKGLAGGPVDTQYF
NA	TRBV4-1	TRBJ1-1	NA	TGCGCCAGCAGCCAACCGGGTAGAAGACGAATCACTGAAGCTTTCTTT	CASSQPGRRRITEAFF
few	TRBV19	TRBJ1-1	NA	TGTGCCAGTAGTATTCCGGCGACAGCGTTGAGCAACACTGAAGCTTTCTTT	CASSIPATALSNTEAFF
many	TRBV28	TRBJ2-6	NA	TGTGCCAGCAGTTTCATCTCTGGGGCCAACGTCCTGACTTTC	CASSFISGANVLTF
few	TRBV14	TRBJ2-2	NA	TGTGCCAGCAGCCAATTTCAGGGTTCCACCGGGGAGCTGTTTTTT	CASSQFQGSTGELFF
few	TRBV19	TRBJ1-1	NA	TGTGCCACGGCGGGTACTGAAGCTTTCTTT	CATAGTEAFF